The rows below give T cell receptor beta chains drawn from one sample of a study of control samples from healthy donors and cancer patients. TCRdb keeps only in-frame clones here, not all; method: immunoSEQ multiplex PCR. This table has 150,000 or so clones, 80% to 95% appearing once. The sequencing sample was made of blood. The receptor set was obtained from a woman aged 25 to 39 in good health. The CDR3 runs from the conserved cysteine through the conserved F or W. Fields, in order: CDR3 DNA, CDR3 protein, clone size, J gene, D gene, V gene. A D gene is named only where the DNA matches it firmly. Clone size, where shown, is once, few, many, or a class for clones that have expanded.

DNA: TGTGCCAGCAGCCGTAGCGGGAGAACGAACACCGGGGAGCTGTTTTTT
CDR3: CASSRSGRTNTGELFF
size: NA
J: TRBJ2-2
D: TRBD2
V: TRBV4-2

DNA: TGTGCCAGCAATCCGGGACTAGCGGGAGTTGAGCAGTACTTC
CDR3: CASNPGLAGVEQYF
size: NA
J: TRBJ2-7
D: TRBD2
V: TRBV2

DNA: TGTGCCAGCAGCTTAACTAGCGACTACAATGAGCAGTTCTTC
CDR3: CASSLTSDYNEQFF
size: NA
J: TRBJ2-1
D: TRBD2
V: TRBV11-3

DNA: TGTGCCATCAGTGAGTCGGCCGGAGCCTACGAGCAGTACTTC
CDR3: CAISESAGAYEQYF
size: NA
J: TRBJ2-7
D: NA
V: TRBV10-3

DNA: TGTGCCAGCAGCTTCGTAAACAATGAGCAGTTCTTC
CDR3: CASSFVNNEQFF
size: NA
J: TRBJ2-1
D: NA
V: TRBV7-3

DNA: TGTGCCAGCAGCCCTGTTGGATGGGGAAACAATGAGCAGTTCTTC
CDR3: CASSPVGWGNNEQFF
size: NA
J: TRBJ2-1
D: NA
V: TRBV9

DNA: TGTGCCAGCAGCTCTTCCGGGGGGCCCGGGGATACGCAGTATTTT
CDR3: CASSSSGGPGDTQYF
size: NA
J: TRBJ2-3
D: NA
V: TRBV11-3

DNA: TGTGCCACCAGCAGAGGCAGGGAACCTGGAAACACCATATATTTT
CDR3: CATSRGREPGNTIYF
size: NA
J: TRBJ1-3
D: NA
V: TRBV15

DNA: TGTGCCAGCAGCCAAGATCGGAGTGAGCAGTTCTTC
CDR3: CASSQDRSEQFF
size: NA
J: TRBJ2-1
D: NA
V: TRBV4-2

DNA: TGTGCCAGCAGTCAGACAGGCAACTATGGCTACACCTTC
CDR3: CASSQTGNYGYTF
size: NA
J: TRBJ1-2
D: NA
V: TRBV11-2

DNA: TGTGCCAGCAGCCCGGGTAAGGCAGGGTTGTACGAGCAGTACTTC
CDR3: CASSPGKAGLYEQYF
size: NA
J: TRBJ2-7
D: NA
V: TRBV5-4

DNA: TGTGCCATCAGTGAGTTGGCAGGGGCCGGTGGGACCCAGTACTTC
CDR3: CAISELAGAGGTQYF
size: once
J: TRBJ2-5
D: NA
V: TRBV10-3

DNA: TGTGCCAGCACCCCGGCTCTAGAAGGTTACAATGAGCAGTTCTTC
CDR3: CASTPALEGYNEQFF
size: many
J: TRBJ2-1
D: NA
V: TRBV6-2/TRBV6-3

DNA: TGTGCCAGCAGTTTATCGGTGTTCCGGGACAGGGGGGAAGCTTTCTTT
CDR3: CASSLSVFRDRGEAFF
size: NA
J: TRBJ1-1
D: TRBD1
V: TRBV27

DNA: TGTGCCAGCAGTCGAATAGCGGGAGACACCGGGGAGCTGTTTTTT
CDR3: CASSRIAGDTGELFF
size: NA
J: TRBJ2-2
D: TRBD2
V: TRBV6-5

DNA: TGCGCCAGCAGCCAATTAAGCAAAGACTATGGCTACACCTTC
CDR3: CASSQLSKDYGYTF
size: NA
J: TRBJ1-2
D: NA
V: TRBV4-3

DNA: TGTGCCAGCAGCCCCGTAGCGACCTACAATGAGCAGTTCTTC
CDR3: CASSPVATYNEQFF
size: NA
J: TRBJ2-1
D: NA
V: TRBV5-6

DNA: TGTGCCAGCAGTCGGAACACTGAAGCTTTCTTT
CDR3: CASSRNTEAFF
size: NA
J: TRBJ1-1
D: NA
V: TRBV28

DNA: TGTGCCAGTAGGCAGGGACTAGCCTATGAGCAGTTCTTC
CDR3: CASRQGLAYEQFF
size: NA
J: TRBJ2-1
D: TRBD2
V: TRBV19

DNA: TGCGCCAGCAGTCAATCGCAGCTAGCGGTATCCTGTGAGCAGTTCTTC
CDR3: CASSQSQLAVSCEQFF
size: once
J: TRBJ2-1
D: TRBD2
V: TRBV23-1

DNA: TGTGCCAGCAGCCAAGACGGTACTGAGGGGTATGGCTACACCTTC
CDR3: CASSQDGTEGYGYTF
size: NA
J: TRBJ1-2
D: NA
V: TRBV4-2

DNA: TGTGCCAGCAGTCCCGGGCTTCGGGGGGCCAACGTCCTGACTTTC
CDR3: CASSPGLRGANVLTF
size: once
J: TRBJ2-6
D: NA
V: TRBV6-5

DNA: TGTGCCAGCAGTTTATCGACTAGCGGGAGCTACAATGAGCAGTTCTTC
CDR3: CASSLSTSGSYNEQFF
size: NA
J: TRBJ2-1
D: TRBD2
V: TRBV27